The next 23 T cell receptor beta chains were all read from a single sample in a study of T cell responses to AZD1222 COVID-19 vaccine. Using immunoSEQ multiplex PCR, the repertoire was profiled, and TCRdb retains in-frame clones only, with some absent. The sample includes about 26,000 clones, 88% of them seen just once. The sequenced sample was peripheral blood, obtained 28 days after the second AZD1222 dose. The receptors come from an adult who received the AZD1222 COVID-19 vaccine.

This clone was detected once. The chain uses TRBV27 and TRBJ1-1; D call uncertain. Looked up from germline, CDR1 is MNHEY and CDR2 is SMNVEV (reference sequence). There are 13 residues in the CDR3. V was shortened by 0 bases and J by 1 base, with 3 bases between the two germline ends. CDR3 nucleotide sequence: TGTGCCAGCAGTTTATCGAGGAACACTGAAGCTTTCTTT. Its protein product is CASSLSRNTEAFF.

The chain uses TRBV5-6 and TRBJ1-5; 11 bases fit TRBD1. This CDR3 has 15 amino acids. Germline assignment: CDR1 SGHDT and CDR2 YYEEEE. The V segment lost 4 bases and the J segment 6 bases; nucleotides outside the gene matches: 6. The DNA of the CDR3 is TGTGCCAGCAGCGAAGGACAGGGGGCTCGTCAGCCCCAGCATTTT. This sequence encodes CASSEGQGARQPQHF.

This sequence joins TRBV5-4 and TRBJ2-1, with TRBD2 matching over 9 bases. J was trimmed by 1 base and V by 0 bases; bases with no gene match: 2. This CDR3 region has 16 residues. Germline V lookup: CDR1 SGHNT, CDR2 YYREEE (reference sequence). The CDR3 coding sequence is TGTGCCAGCAGCTTGGGGAGCGGGGGGTCCTACAATGAGCAGTTCTTC. Translating it yields CASSLGSGGSYNEQFF.

The genes are TRBV3-1 (or the pseudogene TRBV3-2) and TRBJ1-6; D is unclear. V lost 4 bases and J 10 bases, leaving 2 bases between the germline ends. Germline CDR1 and CDR2: LGHDT and YNNKEL (reference sequence). This CDR3 region has 10 residues. The CDR3 DNA is TGTGCCAGCAGCCCGTCACCCCTCCACTTT. It specifies CASSPSPLHF.

The chain has TRBV7-9 and TRBJ1-5; D is unclear. This CDR3 has 14 amino acids. V lost 5 bases and J lost 5, with 13 bases in between. Germline V gene lookup returns CDR1 SEHNR and CDR2 FQNEAQ (reference sequence). The chain's CDR3 is CASSPDGSYQPQHF. The DNA of the CDR3 is TGTGCCAGCAGCCCGGACGGTTCCTATCAGCCCCAGCATTTT.

For the CDR3, the DNA is TGTGCCAGTACGCTCCGGACAGTGAACACTGAAGCTTTCTTT. As protein: CASTLRTVNTEAFF. The genes are TRBV19 and TRBJ1-1; D may be TRBD1 (6 bases). The CDR3 consists of 14 residues. Trimming removed 7 bases at V and 0 bases at J, with 12 bases between. Per the germline V gene, CDR1 is LNHDA and CDR2 is SQIVND (reference sequence).

The chain carries TRBV6-1 and TRBJ2-3; no clear D gene. This CDR3 region has 14 residues. Germline V gene data show CDR1 as MNHNS and CDR2 as SASEGT. Trimming removed 2 bases from V and 6 bases from J, with 12 bases in between. CDR3 loop: CASSETGYGDTQYF. CDR3 DNA: TGTGCCAGCAGTGAAACCGGGTACGGGGATACGCAGTATTTT.

The chain is built from TRBV14 and TRBJ1-1; no definite D call. Germline-derived CDR1 and CDR2 are SGHDN and FVKESK. The V gene lost 0 bases and the J gene lost 1 base, with 6 bases spanning the gap. The CDR3 totals 14 residues. CDR3 loop: CASSQDAANTEAFF. The CDR3 DNA is TGTGCCAGCAGCCAAGACGCAGCGAACACTGAAGCTTTCTTT.

The chain couples TRBV10-3 to TRBJ2-2, with 9 bases aligning to TRBD1. Per germline, CDR1 ENHRY and CDR2 SYGVKD. Unmatched junction bases numbered 6, after V lost 6 bases and J lost 4 bases. The CDR3 is 15 amino acids. CDR3 nucleotide sequence: TGTGCCATCAGGGGGGACAGGGAGTCCACCGGGGAGCTGTTTTTT. Translated, it gives CAIRGDRESTGELFF.

This rearrangement joins TRBV5-6 to TRBJ1-1; D is unclear. The germline V gene has CDR1 SGHDT and CDR2 YYEEEE. This CDR3 is 12 amino acids long. V was shortened by 4 bases and J by 10 bases, with 14 bases between the two germline ends. CDR3 region: CASSPGRLGAFF. CDR3 nucleotide sequence: TGTGCCAGCAGCCCAGGACGCCTTGGAGCTTTCTTT.

The chain joins TRBV15 to TRBJ1-4, with 12 bases identical to TRBD1. Germline CDR1 LNHNV, CDR2 YYDKDF (reference sequence). After removal of 3 bases from V and 3 bases from J, the junction contained 8 bases not matched to a gene. This CDR3 is built from 18 residues. The CDR3 nucleotides are TGTGCCACCAGCAGGGCCCGGGACAGGGGGCTCCCTAATGAAAAACTGTTTTTT. Translating it yields CATSRARDRGLPNEKLFF.

This chain uses TRBV18 with TRBJ1-1, with a weak D call TRBD1 (6 bases). The germline V gene encodes CDR1 KGHSH and CDR2 LQKENI. Trimming removed 1 base at V and 1 base at J, with 16 bases between. There are 17 residues in the CDR3. The CDR3 DNA is TGTGCCAGCTCACCACTTACCATAGACAGGCCGAACACTGAAGCTTTCTTT. This gives the protein CASSPLTIDRPNTEAFF.

This chain links TRBV7-2 with TRBJ1-1; D is unclear. This CDR3 is built from 13 residues. Germline assignment: CDR1 SGHTA and CDR2 FQGNSA. Trimming left V 5 bases short and J 1 base short, with 8 bases between. The DNA for the CDR3 is TGTGCCAGCAGCGAGGCCCCGAACACTGAAGCTTTCTTT. Amino acid sequence: CASSEAPNTEAFF.

This chain links TRBV10-1 with TRBJ1-1, with TRBD1 identical over 7 bases. This CDR3 has 14 amino acids. Germline values: CDR1 WNHNN, CDR2 SYGVQD (reference sequence). Trimming removed 0 bases from V and 5 bases from J; junction bases left unmatched: 3. The CDR3 bases are TGCGCCAGCAGTGAGTCGACAGGGAGAACTGAAGCTTTCTTT. This translates into CASSESTGRTEAFF.

The chain recombines TRBV5-1 with TRBJ1-1, with 8 bases lining up with TRBD1. The germline gives CDR1 SGHRS, CDR2 YFSETQ. The CDR3 has 15 residues. The trim removed 4 bases at V and 8 bases at J, leaving 13 bases unmatched. In DNA, the CDR3 is TGCGCCAGCAGCATCCAGGGGGCCGGGGGACAGGAAGCTTTCTTT. Translated: CASSIQGAGGQEAFF.

This chain uses TRBV28 with TRBJ1-1, with D maybe TRBD1 (5 bases). The CDR3 totals 13 residues. CDR1 and CDR2 (germline): MDHEN, SYDVKM. The V end lost 6 bases, the J end lost 5 bases, and 13 bases lay between the germline ends. CDR3 amino acids: CASRSTGGTEAFF. CDR3 coding DNA: TGTGCCAGCAGGTCTACAGGAGGGACTGAAGCTTTCTTT. The variable domain in full, with the rest retrieved from reference TRBV28 and TRBJ1-1, is DVKVTQSSRYLVKRTGEKVFLECVQDMDHENMFWYRQDPGLGLRLIYFSYDVKMKEKGDIPEGYSVSREKKERFSLILESASTNQTSMYLCASRSTGGTEAFFGQGTRLTVV.

This rearrangement joins TRBV5-1 to TRBJ2-2, with a tentative D call TRBD1 (6 bases). V gave up 0 bases and J gave up 7 bases, with 10 bases separating them. Germline V gene sequence: CDR1 SGHRS, CDR2 YFSETQ. The CDR3 loop spans 14 amino acids. The CDR3 reads CASSLEQGGGELFF. CDR3 sequence (DNA): TGCGCCAGCAGCTTGGAACAGGGTGGCGGGGAGCTGTTTTTT. The full variable domain, in which reference TRBV5-1 and TRBJ2-2 provide the parts outside the CDR3, is KAGVTQTPRYLIKTRGQQVTLSCSPISGHRSVSWYQQTPGQGLQFLFEYFSETQRNKGNFPGRFSGRQFSNSRSEMNVSTLELGDSALYLCASSLEQGGGELFFGEGSRLTVL.

The V and J genes are TRBV18 and TRBJ2-3; D possibly corresponds to TRBD2 (6 bases). Germline values: CDR1 KGHSH, CDR2 LQKENI. V was trimmed by 6 bases and J by 1 base, leaving 14 bases between them. The CDR3 has 15 residues. CDR3 nucleotides: TGTGCCAGCTCCCGGGAGTTAAGTGGCACAGATACGCAGTATTTT. Translating gives CASSRELSGTDTQYF. Supplemented by reference TRBV18 and TRBJ2-3, the full variable domain reads NAGVMQNPRHLVRRRGQEARLRCSPMKGHSHVYWYRQLPEEGLKFMVYLQKENIIDESGMPKERFSAEFPKEGPSILRIQQVVRGDSAAYFCASSRELSGTDTQYFGPGTRLTVL.

The CDR3 sequence is CASSLPTGFSYEQYF. CDR3 DNA: TGTGCCAGCAGTTTACCGACAGGTTTCTCCTACGAGCAGTACTTC. The chain recombines TRBV28 with TRBJ2-7; TRBD1 might be the D (6 bases). Trimming took off 2 bases at V and 0 bases at J, with 11 bases between the two ends. This CDR3 spans 15 amino acids. Looked up from germline, CDR1 is MDHEN and CDR2 is SYDVKM.

The chain couples TRBV7-2 to TRBJ2-5, with D tentatively TRBD2 (5 bases). The CDR3 loop spans 13 amino acids. Germline lookup yields CDR1 SGHTA and CDR2 FQGNSA. V lost 4 bases, J lost 1 base, and 7 bases lay in between. The CDR3 loop reads CASSSSGQETQYF. DNA for the CDR3: TGTGCCAGCAGCTCAAGCGGCCAAGAGACCCAGTACTTC.

The J gene is TRBJ1-5, the V gene TRBV10-3, with unresolved D. CDR1 is ENHRY, CDR2 SYGVKD, per germline. V gave up 4 bases and J gave up 1 base, with 8 bases separating them. CDR3 size: 14 residues. In nucleotides, the CDR3 is TGTGCCATCAGTGCGGGTAGGAGCAATCAGCCCCAGCATTTT. Translated: CAISAGRSNQPQHF.

V usage is TRBV2 and J usage is TRBJ2-7; 8 bases agree with TRBD1. The CDR3 runs to 15 residues. CDR1 is SNHLY and CDR2 is FYNNEI in the germline V gene. The V segment lost 3 bases and the J segment 2 bases; nucleotides outside the gene matches: 6. The CDR3 bases are TGTGCCAGCAGTGAGGGACAGGACCTTCCCTACGAGCAGTACTTC. This gives the protein CASSEGQDLPYEQYF.

J is TRBJ2-5 and V is TRBV5-1; 7 bases agree with TRBD1. This CDR3 is 14 amino acids long. The junction had 3 bases not matched to a gene; V was cut back by 1 base and J by 3 bases. Germline assignment: CDR1 SGHRS and CDR2 YFSETQ. CDR3 residues: CASSLQDREETQYF. The CDR3 nucleotides are TGCGCCAGCAGCTTGCAAGACAGGGAAGAGACCCAGTACTTC.